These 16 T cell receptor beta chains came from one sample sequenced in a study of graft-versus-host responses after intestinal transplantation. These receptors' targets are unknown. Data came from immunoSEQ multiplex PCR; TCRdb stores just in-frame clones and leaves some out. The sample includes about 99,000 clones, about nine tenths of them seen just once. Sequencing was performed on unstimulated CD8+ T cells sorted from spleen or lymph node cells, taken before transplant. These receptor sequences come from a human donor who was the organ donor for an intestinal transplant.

Here the CDR3 DNA reads TGTGCCAGCAGTCTAAGCGGAGCAGACTACGAGCAGTACTTC. Translation: CASSLSGADYEQYF. The V and J genes are TRBV27 and TRBJ2-7; D perhaps matches TRBD2 (5 bases). The CDR3 has 14 residues. Trimming pared 5 bases from V and 3 bases from J, leaving 14 bases between. In germline, CDR1 is MNHEY, CDR2 SMNVEV (reference sequence).

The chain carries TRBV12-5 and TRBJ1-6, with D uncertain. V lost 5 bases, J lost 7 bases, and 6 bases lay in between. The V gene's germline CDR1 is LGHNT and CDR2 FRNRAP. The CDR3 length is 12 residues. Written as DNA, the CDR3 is TGTGCTAGTGGTCCTAGCAATTCACCCCTCCACTTT. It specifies CASGPSNSPLHF. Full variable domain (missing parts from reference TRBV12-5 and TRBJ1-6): DARVTQTPRHKVTEMGQEVTMRCQPILGHNTVFWYRQTMMQGLELLAYFRNRAPLDDSGMPKDRFSAEMPDATLATLKIQPSEPRDSAVYFCASGPSNSPLHFGNGTRLTVT.

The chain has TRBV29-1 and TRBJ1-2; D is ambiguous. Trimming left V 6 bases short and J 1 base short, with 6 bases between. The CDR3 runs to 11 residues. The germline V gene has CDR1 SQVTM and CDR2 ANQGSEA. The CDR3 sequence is CSVANNYGYTF. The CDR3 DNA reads TGCAGCGTGGCAAATAACTATGGCTACACCTTC.

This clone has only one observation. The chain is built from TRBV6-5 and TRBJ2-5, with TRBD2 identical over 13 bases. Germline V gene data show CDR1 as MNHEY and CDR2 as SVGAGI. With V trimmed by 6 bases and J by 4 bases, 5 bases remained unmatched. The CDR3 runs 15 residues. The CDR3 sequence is CASSATSGGAETQYF. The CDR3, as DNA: TGTGCCAGCAGCGCAACTAGCGGGGGGGCAGAGACCCAGTACTTC.

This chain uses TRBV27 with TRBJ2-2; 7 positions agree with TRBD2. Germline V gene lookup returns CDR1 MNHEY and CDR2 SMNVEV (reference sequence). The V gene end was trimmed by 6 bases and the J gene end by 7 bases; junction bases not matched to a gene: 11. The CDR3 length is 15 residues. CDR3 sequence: CASSPGSGSGGELFF. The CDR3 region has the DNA TGTGCCAGCAGCCCTGGTAGCGGGTCTGGCGGGGAGCTGTTTTTT.

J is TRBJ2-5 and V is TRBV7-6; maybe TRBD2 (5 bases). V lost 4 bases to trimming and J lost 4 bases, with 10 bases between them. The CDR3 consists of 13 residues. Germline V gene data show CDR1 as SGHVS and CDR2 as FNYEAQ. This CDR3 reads CASSSDSSETQYF. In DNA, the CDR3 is TGTGCCAGCAGCTCGGACTCATCAGAGACCCAGTACTTC.

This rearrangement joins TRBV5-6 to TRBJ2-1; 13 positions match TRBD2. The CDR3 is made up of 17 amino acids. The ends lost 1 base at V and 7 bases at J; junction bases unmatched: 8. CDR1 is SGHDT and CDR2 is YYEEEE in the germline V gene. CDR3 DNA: TGTGCCAGCAGCTTGAAGGGACTAGCGGGATATTATAATGAGCAGTTCTTC. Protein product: CASSLKGLAGYYNEQFF.

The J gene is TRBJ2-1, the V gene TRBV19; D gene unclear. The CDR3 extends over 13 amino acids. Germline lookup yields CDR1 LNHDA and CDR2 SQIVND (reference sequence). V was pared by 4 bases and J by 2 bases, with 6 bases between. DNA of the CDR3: TGTGCCAGTAGTACCACTCCCTACAATGAGCAGTTCTTC. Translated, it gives CASSTTPYNEQFF.

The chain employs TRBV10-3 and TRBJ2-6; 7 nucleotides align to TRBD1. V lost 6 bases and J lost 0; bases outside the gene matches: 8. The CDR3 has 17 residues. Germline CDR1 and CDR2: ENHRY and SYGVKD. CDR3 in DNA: TGTGCCATCAGAACAGGGGACCCTACCTCTGGGGCCAACGTCCTGACTTTC. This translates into CAIRTGDPTSGANVLTF.

CDR3 in amino acids: CAIRIWREDKDEQYF. CDR3 DNA: TGTGCCATCCGCATTTGGCGGGAGGACAAGGACGAGCAGTACTTC. The chain employs TRBV10-3 and TRBJ2-7; TRBD2 matches at 8 bases. V gave up 8 bases and J gave up 5 bases; unmatched junction bases: 14. Looked up from germline, CDR1 is ENHRY and CDR2 is SYGVKD. The CDR3 runs 15 residues.

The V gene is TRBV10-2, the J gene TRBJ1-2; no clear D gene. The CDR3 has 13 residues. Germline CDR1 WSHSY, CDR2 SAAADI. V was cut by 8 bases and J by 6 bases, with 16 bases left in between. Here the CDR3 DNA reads TGCGCCAGCCAGGCCCTGCCATTGGATGGCTACACCTTC. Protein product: CASQALPLDGYTF.

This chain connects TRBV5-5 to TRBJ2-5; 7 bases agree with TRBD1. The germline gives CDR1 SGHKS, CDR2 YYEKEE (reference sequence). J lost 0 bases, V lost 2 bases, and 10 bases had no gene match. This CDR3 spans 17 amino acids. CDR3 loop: CASSFPLYRGDQETQYF. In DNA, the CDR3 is TGTGCCAGCAGCTTTCCATTATACAGGGGTGACCAAGAGACCCAGTACTTC.

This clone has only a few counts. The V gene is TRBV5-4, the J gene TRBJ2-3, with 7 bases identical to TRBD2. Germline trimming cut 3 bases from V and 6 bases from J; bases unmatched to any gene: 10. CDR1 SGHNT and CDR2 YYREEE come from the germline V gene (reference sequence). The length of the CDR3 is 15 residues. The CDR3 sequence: CASSSTSWGLDTQYF. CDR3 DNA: TGTGCCAGCAGCTCGACTAGCTGGGGTTTGGATACGCAGTATTTT.

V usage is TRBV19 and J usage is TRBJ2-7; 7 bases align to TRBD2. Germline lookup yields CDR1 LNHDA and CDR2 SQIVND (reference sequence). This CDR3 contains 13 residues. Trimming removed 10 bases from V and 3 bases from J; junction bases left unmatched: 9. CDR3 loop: CATRPAGHYEQYF. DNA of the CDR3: TGTGCCACCCGTCCAGCGGGGCACTACGAGCAGTACTTC.

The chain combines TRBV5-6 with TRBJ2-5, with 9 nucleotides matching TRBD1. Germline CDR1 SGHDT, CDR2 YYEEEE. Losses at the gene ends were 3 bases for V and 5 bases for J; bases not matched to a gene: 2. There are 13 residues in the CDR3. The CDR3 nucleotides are TGTGCCAGCAGCTATGGGACAGGGGAGACCCAGTACTTC. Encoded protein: CASSYGTGETQYF.

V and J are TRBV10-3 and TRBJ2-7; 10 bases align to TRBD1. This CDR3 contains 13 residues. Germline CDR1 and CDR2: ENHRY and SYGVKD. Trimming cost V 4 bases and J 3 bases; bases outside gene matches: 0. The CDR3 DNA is TGTGCCATCAGTGGGACAGGGGGCTACGAGCAGTACTTC. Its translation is CAISGTGGYEQYF.